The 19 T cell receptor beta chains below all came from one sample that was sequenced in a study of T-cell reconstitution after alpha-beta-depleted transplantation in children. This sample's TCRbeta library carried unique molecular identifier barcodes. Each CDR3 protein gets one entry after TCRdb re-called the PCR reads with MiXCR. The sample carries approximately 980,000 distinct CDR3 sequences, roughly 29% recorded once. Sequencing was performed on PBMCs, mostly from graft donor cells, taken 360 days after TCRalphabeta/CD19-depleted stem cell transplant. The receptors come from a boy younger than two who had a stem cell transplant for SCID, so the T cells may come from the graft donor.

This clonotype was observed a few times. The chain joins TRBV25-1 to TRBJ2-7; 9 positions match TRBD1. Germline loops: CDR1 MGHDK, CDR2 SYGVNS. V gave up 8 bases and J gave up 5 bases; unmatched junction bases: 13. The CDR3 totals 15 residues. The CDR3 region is CASSMRQGGWDEQYF. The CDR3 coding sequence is TGTGCCAGCTCAATGAGACAGGGGGGTTGGGACGAGCAGTACTTC.

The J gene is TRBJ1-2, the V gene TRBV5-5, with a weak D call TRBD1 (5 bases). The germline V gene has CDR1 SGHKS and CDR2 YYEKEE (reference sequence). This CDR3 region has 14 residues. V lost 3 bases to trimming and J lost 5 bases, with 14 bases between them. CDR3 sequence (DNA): TGTGCCAGCAGCTGGATACAGGAGCCTTATGGCTACACCTTC. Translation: CASSWIQEPYGYTF.

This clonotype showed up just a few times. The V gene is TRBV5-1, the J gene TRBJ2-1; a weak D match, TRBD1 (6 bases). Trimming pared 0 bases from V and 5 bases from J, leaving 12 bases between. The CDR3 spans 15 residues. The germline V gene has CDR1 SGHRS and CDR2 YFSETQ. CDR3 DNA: TGCGCCAGCAGCTTGGAGGGAACAGGGAACAATGAGCAGTTCTTC. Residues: CASSLEGTGNNEQFF. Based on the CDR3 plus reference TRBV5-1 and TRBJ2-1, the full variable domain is KAGVTQTPRYLIKTRGQQVTLSCSPISGHRSVSWYQQTPGQGLQFLFEYFSETQRNKGNFPGRFSGRQFSNSRSEMNVSTLELGDSALYLCASSLEGTGNNEQFFGPGTRLTVL.

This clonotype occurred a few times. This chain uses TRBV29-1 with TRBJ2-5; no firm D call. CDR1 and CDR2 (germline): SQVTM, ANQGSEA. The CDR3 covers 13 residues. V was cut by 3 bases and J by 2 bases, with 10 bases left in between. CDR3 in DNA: TGCAGCGTTGATGTGGGGTGGCAAGAGACCCAGTACTTC. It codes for CSVDVGWQETQYF. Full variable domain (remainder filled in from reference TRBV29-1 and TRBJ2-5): SAVISQKPSRDICQRGTSLTIQCQVDSQVTMMFWYRQQPGQSLTLIATANQGSEATYESGFVIDKFPISRPNLTFSTLTVSNMSPEDSSIYLCSVDVGWQETQYFGPGTRLLVL.

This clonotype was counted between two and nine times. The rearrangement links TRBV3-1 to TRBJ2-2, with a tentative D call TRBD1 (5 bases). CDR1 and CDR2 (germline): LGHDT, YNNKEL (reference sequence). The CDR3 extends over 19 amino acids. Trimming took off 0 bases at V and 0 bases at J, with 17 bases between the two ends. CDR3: CASSQDDSRAHPNTGELFF. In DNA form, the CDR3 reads TGTGCCAGCAGCCAAGATGATAGCAGGGCCCACCCGAACACCGGGGAGCTGTTTTTT.

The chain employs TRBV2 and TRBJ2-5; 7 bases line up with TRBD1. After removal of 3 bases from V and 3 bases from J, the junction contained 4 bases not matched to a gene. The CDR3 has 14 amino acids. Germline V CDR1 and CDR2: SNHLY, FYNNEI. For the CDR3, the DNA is TGTGCCAGCAGTGAGACAGGGATGGAAGAGACCCAGTACTTC. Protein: CASSETGMEETQYF.

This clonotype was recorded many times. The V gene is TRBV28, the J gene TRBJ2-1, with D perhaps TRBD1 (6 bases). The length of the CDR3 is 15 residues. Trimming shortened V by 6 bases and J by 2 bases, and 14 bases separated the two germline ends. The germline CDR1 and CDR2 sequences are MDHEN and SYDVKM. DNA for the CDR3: TGTGCCAGCAGAGCAGTACAGGGCACCTACAATGAGCAGTTCTTC. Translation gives CASRAVQGTYNEQFF.

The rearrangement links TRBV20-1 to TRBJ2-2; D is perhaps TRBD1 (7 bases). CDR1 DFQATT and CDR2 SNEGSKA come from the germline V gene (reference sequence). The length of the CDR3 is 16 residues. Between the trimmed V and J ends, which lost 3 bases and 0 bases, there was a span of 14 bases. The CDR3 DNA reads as TGCAGTGCTAGCCGAGGGGGGACAGCGAACACCGGGGAGCTGTTTTTT. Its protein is CSASRGGTANTGELFF.

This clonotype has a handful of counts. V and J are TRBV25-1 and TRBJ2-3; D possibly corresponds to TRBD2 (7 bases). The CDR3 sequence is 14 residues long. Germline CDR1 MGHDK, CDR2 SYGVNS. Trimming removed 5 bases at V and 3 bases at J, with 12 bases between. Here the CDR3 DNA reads TGTGCCAGCAGTTTCCGGGGGGCAACAGATACGCAGTATTTT. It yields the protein CASSFRGATDTQYF.

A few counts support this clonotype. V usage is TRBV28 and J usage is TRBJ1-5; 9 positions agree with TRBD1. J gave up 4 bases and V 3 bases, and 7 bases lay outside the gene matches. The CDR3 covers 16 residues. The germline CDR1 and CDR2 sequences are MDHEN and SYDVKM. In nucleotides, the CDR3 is TGTGCCAGCAGTTTTCACACAGGGGGCAGAAATCAGCCCCAGCATTTT. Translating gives CASSFHTGGRNQPQHF.

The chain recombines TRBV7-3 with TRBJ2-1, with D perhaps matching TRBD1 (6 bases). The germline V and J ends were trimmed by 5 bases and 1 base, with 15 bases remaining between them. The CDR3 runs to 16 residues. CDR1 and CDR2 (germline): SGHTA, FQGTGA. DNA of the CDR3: TGTGCCAGCAGCCCCCAACAGGGTTGGTCCTACAATGAGCAGTTCTTC. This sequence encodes CASSPQQGWSYNEQFF.

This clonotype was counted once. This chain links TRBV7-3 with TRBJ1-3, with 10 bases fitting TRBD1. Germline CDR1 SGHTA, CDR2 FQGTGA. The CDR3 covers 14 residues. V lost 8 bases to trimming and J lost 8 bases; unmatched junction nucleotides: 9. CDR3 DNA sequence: TGTGCCAGCGAGGTGGGACAGGGGAGATACACCATATATTTT. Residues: CASEVGQGRYTIYF.

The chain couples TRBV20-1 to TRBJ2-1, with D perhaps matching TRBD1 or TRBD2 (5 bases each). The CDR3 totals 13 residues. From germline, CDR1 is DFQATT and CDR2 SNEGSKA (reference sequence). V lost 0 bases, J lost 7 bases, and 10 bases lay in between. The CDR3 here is CSARDGTKNEQFF. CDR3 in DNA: TGCAGTGCTAGAGATGGGACCAAAAATGAGCAGTTCTTC.

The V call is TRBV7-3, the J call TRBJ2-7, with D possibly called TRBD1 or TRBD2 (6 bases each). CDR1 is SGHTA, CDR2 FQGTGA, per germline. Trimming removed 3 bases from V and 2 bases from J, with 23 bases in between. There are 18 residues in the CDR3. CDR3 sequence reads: CASSFFFLGGRLPYEQYF. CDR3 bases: TGTGCCAGCAGCTTCTTCTTCCTAGGGGGGCGGCTCCCCTACGAGCAGTACTTC. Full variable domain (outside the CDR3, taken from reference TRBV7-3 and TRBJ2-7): GAGVSQTPSNKVTEKGKYVELRCDPISGHTALYWYRQSLGQGPEFLIYFQGTGAADDSGLPNDRFFAVRPEGSVSTLKIQRTERGDSAVYLCASSFFFLGGRLPYEQYFGPGTRLTVT.

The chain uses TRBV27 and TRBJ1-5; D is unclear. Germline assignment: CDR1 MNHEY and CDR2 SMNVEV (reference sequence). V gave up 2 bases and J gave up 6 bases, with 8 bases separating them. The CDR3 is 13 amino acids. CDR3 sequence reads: CASSLGKFQPQHF. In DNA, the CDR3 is TGTGCCAGCAGTTTAGGAAAATTTCAGCCCCAGCATTTT.

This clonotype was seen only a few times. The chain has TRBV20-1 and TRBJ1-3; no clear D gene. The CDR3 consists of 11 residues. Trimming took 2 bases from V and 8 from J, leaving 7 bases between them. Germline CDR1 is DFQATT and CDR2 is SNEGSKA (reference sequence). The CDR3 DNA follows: TGCAGTGCTAGACTTGTCGACACCATATATTTT. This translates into CSARLVDTIYF.

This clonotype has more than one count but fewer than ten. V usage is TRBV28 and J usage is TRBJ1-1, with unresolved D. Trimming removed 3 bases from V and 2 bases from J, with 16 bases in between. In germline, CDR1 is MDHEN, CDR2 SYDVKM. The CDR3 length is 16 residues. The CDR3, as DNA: TGTGCCAGCAGTTTTAGTAGGGAACAGTCTAACACTGAAGCTTTCTTT. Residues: CASSFSREQSNTEAFF.

The CDR3 region is CASSFGRVSGANVLTF. For the CDR3, the DNA is TGTGCCAGCAGCTTCGGGAGGGTTTCTGGGGCCAACGTCCTGACTTTC. V gene TRBV7-9 combines with J gene TRBJ2-6, with 8 positions matching TRBD2. From germline, CDR1 is SEHNR and CDR2 FQNEAQ (reference sequence). V trimming: 3 bases; J trimming: 1 base; junction bases outside the gene matches: 2. The CDR3 runs 16 residues.

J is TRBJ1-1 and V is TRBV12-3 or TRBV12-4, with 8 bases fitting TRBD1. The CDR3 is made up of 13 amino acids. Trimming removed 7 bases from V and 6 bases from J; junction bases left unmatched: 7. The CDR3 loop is CASNTGGGSEAFF. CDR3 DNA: TGTGCCAGCAATACAGGGGGAGGGTCTGAAGCTTTCTTT.